This TCR beta chain was obtained from a study of CD8 T cells in Susac syndrome. Random hexamers were used to reverse transcribe the RNA input (0.5 to 1 ug). One entry per CDR3 protein, called by TCRdb with MiXCR from the immunoSEQ multiplex PCR reads. The data hold around 200,000 distinct CDR3 sequences, with 95% observed a single time. Trimming removed 2 bases at V and 9 bases at J, with 11 bases between. This CDR3 has 13 residues. The TCR comes from a human donor in good health. The sample comprised CD4+ T cells from PBMCs. This sequence joins TRBV12-3 or TRBV12-4 and TRBJ2-1; perhaps TRBD2 as D (6 bases). The CDR3 loop is CASSLFEEGEQFF. The CDR3 DNA sequence: TGTGCCAGCAGTTTATTTGAGGAGGGTGAGCAGTTCTTC.